The 10 T cell receptor beta chains presented below share a single source sample, sequenced in a study of blood T cell repertoires in COVID-19. Clones were read by immunoSEQ multiplex PCR, and TCRdb kept only the in-frame ones, dropping some. The sample includes around 20,000 clones, 85% of them seen just once. Material for sequencing was peripheral blood. The receptors originated from a man aged 80 or over with acute or convalescent COVID-19.

This chain uses TRBV23-1 with TRBJ1-5; D possibly corresponds to TRBD1 (5 bases). TRBV23-1 is marked as an open reading frame, function uncertain. V lost 7 bases, J lost 3 bases, and 13 bases lay in between. CDR3 length equals 14 residues. CDR3 DNA: TGCGCCAGCATGGTAAGGGGTATCAATCAGCCCCAGCATTTT. Residues: CASMVRGINQPQHF.

The gene calls are TRBV5-1 and TRBJ1-4, with D possibly matching TRBD1 (6 bases). Germline CDR1 SGHRS, CDR2 YFSETQ. The CDR3 is 17 amino acids. Trimming left V 1 base short and J 7 bases short, with 20 bases between. DNA for the CDR3: TGCGCCAGCAGCTTGCTTGGGAACAGGGTCGTAGGTGAAAAACTGTTTTTT. It encodes CASSLLGNRVVGEKLFF.

The sample holds a few counts of this clone. The rearrangement uses TRBV27 and TRBJ2-3; 8 nucleotides agree with TRBD2. Trimming cost V 3 bases and J 4 bases; bases outside gene matches: 12. CDR3 length: 17 amino acids. The germline V gene encodes CDR1 MNHEY and CDR2 SMNVEV (reference sequence). The CDR3 DNA follows: TGTGCCAGCAGTTTGTTCTTTCGGGGGGGTTTGTCAGATACGCAGTATTTT. It codes for CASSLFFRGGLSDTQYF.

The chain uses TRBV5-1 and TRBJ1-4, with TRBD1 as a possible D gene (5 bases). With 0 bases removed from V and 0 bases from J, the gap between germline ends came to 18 bases. The germline CDR1 and CDR2 sequences are SGHRS and YFSETQ. The CDR3 spans 19 residues. The CDR3 nucleotides are TGCGCCAGCAGCTTGGGCCTTCGTGGGGCCGATGCAACTAATGAAAAACTGTTTTTT. Encoded protein: CASSLGLRGADATNEKLFF.

The chain uses TRBV10-3 and TRBJ2-1, with 11 positions matching TRBD2. Germline loops: CDR1 ENHRY, CDR2 SYGVKD. V trimming: 9 bases; J trimming: 9 bases; junction bases outside the gene matches: 10. The CDR3 length is 14 residues. CDR3 sequence (DNA): TGTGCCATTGGGACTAGCGGTTCTTTGGGTGAGCAGTTCTTC. Protein sequence: CAIGTSGSLGEQFF.

V gene TRBV4-3 combines with J gene TRBJ2-3; weak D call: TRBD2 (6 bases). The CDR3 consists of 18 residues. Germline values: CDR1 LGHNA, CDR2 YSLEER. The ends were cut back, 3 bases at V and 5 bases at J, with 24 bases in the middle. The DNA of the CDR3 is TGCGCCAGCAGCCATGATTTTCGTGGAGGGCTGCTGGAAGATACGCAGTATTTT. Translation: CASSHDFRGGLLEDTQYF.

As regards this clone: A junction boundary mismatches the germline segment, possibly from a read error. This rearrangement joins TRBV5-6 to TRBJ1-1; a weak D match, TRBD1 (5 bases). CDR3 length: 14 amino acids. CDR1 SGHDT and CDR2 YYEEEE come from the germline V gene. The CDR3 sequence is CASTFVSGNPEAFF. The CDR3 DNA follows: TGTGCCAGCACCTTTGTTTCAGGGAACCCTGAAGCTTTCTTT.

In this sample, this clone turned up once. Its ends do not fully match the called genes, so a read error is possible. The V gene is TRBV6-6, the J gene TRBJ1-4; 9 positions match TRBD1. The length of the CDR3 is 15 residues. Per germline, CDR1 MNHNY and CDR2 SVGAGI (reference sequence). The CDR3 nucleotides read TGTGCCAGCAGCTACTGGACAGGGGCCGCCGAGAAACTGTTTTTT. It specifies CASSYWTGAAEKLFF.

The chain combines TRBV19 with TRBJ1-5; the D gene is possibly TRBD1 (5 bases). Germline V gene lookup returns CDR1 LNHDA and CDR2 SQIVND (reference sequence). This CDR3 comprises 14 residues. The germline V and J ends were trimmed by 1 base and 2 bases, with 6 bases remaining between them. CDR3 nucleotide sequence: TGTGCCAGTAGTATAGGCAGGGGCAATCAGCCCCAGCATTTT. This gives the protein CASSIGRGNQPQHF.

V usage is TRBV7-2 and J usage is TRBJ2-7, with 7 bases aligning to TRBD1. The CDR3 extends over 14 amino acids. Per germline, CDR1 SGHTA and CDR2 FQGNSA. V lost 5 bases, J lost 3 bases, and 7 bases stayed unmatched. The CDR3 protein is CASSHSTGVYEQYF. CDR3 in DNA: TGTGCCAGCAGCCATAGCACAGGGGTCTACGAGCAGTACTTC. Full variable domain (outside the CDR3, taken from reference TRBV7-2 and TRBJ2-7): GAGVSQSPSNKVTEKGKDVELRCDPISGHTALYWYRQSLGQGLEFLIYFQGNSAPDKSGLPSDRFSAERTGGSVSTLTIQRTQQEDSAVYLCASSHSTGVYEQYFGPGTRLTVT.